This T cell receptor beta chain was identified during a study of CD8+ T cells in alopecia areata. Across the whole study: Patients in the treated group were given tofacitinib by mouth, 5 to 10 mg twice a day. Study results and caveats: Lesional scalp, notably in alopecia totalis/universalis, had clonality above that of normal scalp. The treated group had a single nonresponder, limiting CD8+ expansion-response conclusions.

A note on this clone: Its antigen is still unknown.

Treatment indicated: oral pan-JAK inhibitor, 5-10 mg twice daily. From PBMCs, CD4+ and CD8+ T cells were sorted. Sequencing relied on a cDNA template that was reverse transcribed from extracted RNA. Data came from immunoSEQ multiplex PCR; TCRdb stores just in-frame clones and leaves some out. In the table there are 120,000 or so clones, approximately 60% of which are singletons. The CDR3 runs 13 residues. V lost 4 bases, J lost 5 bases, and 6 bases stayed unmatched. Germline V gene data show CDR1 as SQVTM and CDR2 as ANQGSEA. The source material was CD4+ T cells sorted from blood, sampled at week 4, from a patient treated with tofacitinib. This chain uses TRBV29-1 with TRBJ2-5, with 8 bases matching TRBD1. The TCR was taken from a human donor with alopecia areata. The CDR3: CSVVRGPQETQYF. The CDR3 DNA reads TGCAGCGTTGTCAGGGGGCCCCAGGAGACCCAGTACTTC.